A selection of T cell receptor beta chains follows, all from one sample in a study of CD8+CD57+ T cells in acquired aplastic anemia. A single record per CDR3 protein comes from TCRdb applying MiXCR to the reads. In the table there are 400,000 to 600,000 distinct CDR3 sequences, under 40% of which are singletons. Material for sequencing was sorted CD4+, CD8+, or CD8+CD57+ T cells (not recorded which) from PBMCs. These receptors came from a human donor with aplastic anemia. The CDR3 runs from the conserved cysteine through the conserved F or W. The D gene is left open where the match is weak. Size is omitted from some rows. Given values are once, few, many or a class for expanded clones.

v_call	clone_size	j_call	d_call	cdr3_nt	cdr3_aa
TRBV4-3	few	TRBJ1-6	NA	TGCGCCAGCAGCCAAGATTTGACAACACCCCTCCACTTT	CASSQDLTTPLHF
TRBV24-1	many	TRBJ2-1	TRBD1	TGTGCCACCAGTGACGGGACAGTCCTTTACAATGAGCAGTTCTTC	CATSDGTVLYNEQFF
TRBV19	NA	TRBJ1-1	NA	TGTGCCAGTACCAGAGACAGTGCGAACACTGAAGCTTTCTTT	CASTRDSANTEAFF
TRBV5-4	NA	TRBJ1-1	NA	TGTGCCAGCAGCCGAAGGGAGGCGAGAACTGAAGCTTTCTTT	CASSRREARTEAFF
TRBV19	NA	TRBJ2-1	NA	TGTGCCAGTGGGGCTTTAGCCTCCTACAATGAGCGGTTCTTC	CASGALASYNERFF
TRBV7-6	NA	TRBJ2-3	NA	TGTGCCAGCAGCTTAAGGGGCGGGGTGATAGATACGCAGTATTTT	CASSLRGGVIDTQYF
TRBV20-1	many	TRBJ1-5	NA	TGCAGTGCTTCAACCGGGGGCATTGGCAATCAGCCCCAGCATTTT	CSASTGGIGNQPQHF
TRBV9	NA	TRBJ2-2	NA	TGTGCCAGCACTATGAACACCGGGGAGCTGTTTTTT	CASTMNTGELFF
TRBV6-1	NA	TRBJ1-5	NA	TGTGCCAACAGTGAACGGCAGGGCGGTCAGCCCCAGCATTTT	CANSERQGGQPQHF
TRBV2	NA	TRBJ2-2	NA	TGTGCCAGCAATGGATTTTTGGGGGATCACACCGGGGAGCTGGTTTTT	CASNGFLGDHTGELVF
TRBV19	many	TRBJ2-7	NA	TGTGCCAGTAGTACGAGACACGGGGACGAGCAGTACTTC	CASSTRHGDEQYF
TRBV29-1	NA	TRBJ2-7	NA	TGCAGCGTTTTAGGCTCTGGCACTTCCTACGAGCAGTACTTC	CSVLGSGTSYEQYF
TRBV10-3	NA	TRBJ2-3	NA	TGTGCCATCACCGGGGGCACAGATACGCAGTATTTT	CAITGGTDTQYF
TRBV27	NA	TRBJ1-1	NA	TGTGCCAGCAGTTTTTTGGGGTTAGCGGCTGAAGCTTTCTTT	CASSFLGLAAEAFF
TRBV19	few	TRBJ2-3	NA	TGTGCCAGTAGTATAGATCCGGGACGGAGCACAGATACGCAGTATTTT	CASSIDPGRSTDTQYF
TRBV7-2	NA	TRBJ2-7	NA	TGTGCCAGCAGCCCAGGGGGGGACGAGCAGTACTTC	CASSPGGDEQYF
TRBV18	NA	TRBJ2-1	NA	TGTGCCAGCTCACCACCGGGGGGACCGTACAATGAGCAGTTCTTC	CASSPPGGPYNEQFF
TRBV29-1	many	TRBJ2-1	NA	TGCAGCGTTGATCGGGGGATGGCGGGCAATGAGCAGTTCTTC	CSVDRGMAGNEQFF
TRBV6-1	few	TRBJ1-6	TRBD1	TGTGCCAGCAGCCCGTGGGACAGCGTACGGTCACCCCTCCACTTT	CASSPWDSVRSPLHF
TRBV25-1	many	TRBJ2-1	TRBD2	TGTGCCAGCAGTGAATATAGCGGGGGTTACAATGAGCAGTTCTTC	CASSEYSGGYNEQFF
TRBV7-6	many	TRBJ1-2	TRBD1	TGTGCCAGCAGCTTATCTGGGACAGTGGCTTCCTATGGCTACACCTTC	CASSLSGTVASYGYTF
TRBV20-1	once	TRBJ1-2	NA	TGCAGTGCTAGAGGAACAGATCCTGCTAACTATGGCTACACCTTC	CSARGTDPANYGYTF
TRBV6-1	NA	TRBJ2-1	TRBD2	TGTGCCAGCAGTGTTTCGGCGGGAGCGGGCAATGAGCAGTTCTTC	CASSVSAGAGNEQFF
TRBV5-6	NA	TRBJ2-1	TRBD2	TGTGCCAGCACCCGGGAGCTAGCGGGGTACAATGAGCAGTTCTTC	CASTRELAGYNEQFF
TRBV7-8	many	TRBJ2-7	NA	TGTGCCAGCAGCCTTACAGGGTACTACGAGCAGTACTTC	CASSLTGYYEQYF
TRBV10-3	NA	TRBJ1-6	NA	TGTGCCATCAGTTATGGGAGAACAGCGCCTACTGGGCCCCTCCACTTT	CAISYGRTAPTGPLHF
TRBV4-1	many	TRBJ1-2	TRBD1	TGCGCCAGCAGCCAAGGGGCGGGACAGTCCGATAACTATGGCTACACCTTC	CASSQGAGQSDNYGYTF